The T cell receptor beta chain under discussion was sequenced for a study of shared clonotypes between healthy human individuals. In regard to this clone: Its antigen is unknown.

A CD45RA-negative memory subset and a CD45RA+ naive subset were separated from the CD4+ cells. Study-wide points: Generally, naive subsets (rather than memory subsets) showed larger estimated richness.

The germline gives CDR1 MNHEY, CDR2 SVGAGI. V was pared by 0 bases and J by 0 bases, with 9 bases between. This CDR3 spans 16 amino acids. Each PCR replicate from the sorted subsets contained 150 to 250 ng DNA, which is around 30,000 T cell genomes. Profiling relied on immunoSEQ multiplex PCR, and the TCRdb table lists in-frame clones only, not all of them. The sample yields 850,000 to 1,200,000 clones, about 80% seen once. This chain connects TRBV6-5 to TRBJ2-1, with D hard to call. What was sequenced was memory CD4+ T cells sorted from blood. Subset given: CD45RA-negative fraction. The sequence derives from a young man in good health. CDR3 residues: CASSYSTLSSYNEQFF. CDR3 sequence (DNA): TGTGCCAGCAGTTACTCGACCCTAAGCTCCTACAATGAGCAGTTCTTC.